This T cell receptor beta chain is drawn from a study of blood T cell repertoires in COVID-19. Study at large: Acute and convalescent COVID-19 samples came from the United States, Italy and Spain. Sources were T cells, B-cell-depleted T cells, or PBMCs; the material itself was cDNA or gDNA.

As processed by the authors: Scientists estimated how many nucleated cells there were by amplifying reference gene primers. The assay was immunoSEQ multiplex PCR, and TCRdb's table has in-frame clones only and misses some. V, J and clone size derive from that table, while D and trimming were established from the DNA sequence. The table has about 60,000 clones, over 80% seen once. The trim removed 3 bases at V and 5 bases at J, leaving 12 bases unmatched. This CDR3 is 17 amino acids long. Germline V gene lookup returns CDR1 SGHRS and CDR2 YFSETQ. This chain connects TRBV5-1 to TRBJ2-2, with TRBD2 identical over 8 bases. Sequenced: peripheral blood. The sequence came from a man between 25 and 39 years old with COVID-19, enrolled during active disease. For the CDR3, the DNA is TGCGCCAGCAGCTGGGGAGGAGCGGGAGCTCGAACCGGGGAGCTGTTTTTT. Its protein is CASSWGGAGARTGELFF.